The 11 T cell receptor beta chains reported below all come from one sample, sequenced in a study of post-analysis software for immune sequencing data. Study observations and caveats: Patients carried roughly five TRBV segments more frequently than controls did, and TRBV5-6, TRBV5-1 and TRBV20-1 were among them.

The library was made from cDNA and included unique molecular identifiers. TCRdb independently ran MiXCR on the PCR reads; one entry per CDR3 protein. Among fewer than 850,000 distinct CDR3 sequences listed, about 45% were seen once. These receptors have no identified antigens. Sequencing input: blood. The receptors shown here come from a girl between 5 and 17 years old with multiple sclerosis.

This clonotype has more than one count but fewer than ten. The rearrangement uses TRBV4-1 and TRBJ2-7, with TRBD1 identical over 10 bases. V lost 3 bases and J lost 6; bases outside the gene matches: 8. The germline V gene has CDR1 MGHRA and CDR2 YSYEKL. The CDR3 length is 15 residues. CDR3 amino acids: CASSQAGTGDAEQYF. The CDR3 DNA is TGCGCCAGCAGCCAGGCCGGGACAGGGGATGCCGAGCAGTACTTC.

This clonotype appeared a few times. V usage is TRBV10-3 and J usage is TRBJ1-2; TRBD1 aligns across 8 bases. Germline V CDR1 and CDR2: ENHRY, SYGVKD. V gave up 0 bases and J gave up 8 bases; unmatched junction bases: 11. The CDR3 runs to 16 residues. DNA of the CDR3: TGTGCCATCAGTGAGTCGTCGGGCAGGGGGCCTGAGGGCTACACCTTC. Translation gives CAISESSGRGPEGYTF.

The gene calls are TRBV6-2 or TRBV6-3 and TRBJ1-5, with 7 bases identical to TRBD1. From germline, CDR1 is MNHEY and CDR2 SVGEGT. Germline trimming cut 7 bases from V and 2 bases from J; bases unmatched to any gene: 14. CDR3 length: 17 amino acids. The CDR3 here is CASNAGTALSGNQPQHF. Here the CDR3 DNA reads TGTGCCAGCAACGCCGGGACAGCCCTTTCTGGCAATCAGCCCCAGCATTTT.

In its sample, this clonotype was seen a few times. The chain uses TRBV29-1 and TRBJ2-3, with 11 bases fitting TRBD2. The CDR3 loop spans 19 amino acids. Germline trimming cut 0 bases from V and 3 bases from J; bases unmatched to any gene: 14. Germline V gene sequence: CDR1 SQVTM, CDR2 ANQGSEA. The CDR3 spells CSVEDWNSGRVGWTDTQYF. The DNA of the CDR3 is TGCAGCGTTGAAGATTGGAATAGCGGGAGGGTGGGCTGGACAGATACGCAGTATTTT.

CDR3 DNA sequence: TGTGCCAGCAGCTTAACGGAAGCCTCTCCCTACGAGCAGTACTTC. Protein sequence: CASSLTEASPYEQYF. The chain couples TRBV11-1 to TRBJ2-7, with D unresolved. There are 15 residues in the CDR3. CDR1 and CDR2 from the germline V gene are SGHAT and FQDESV (reference sequence). Between the trimmed V and J ends, which lost 2 bases and 2 bases, there was a span of 13 bases. Supplemented by reference TRBV11-1 and TRBJ2-7, the full variable domain reads EAEVAQSPRYKITEKSQAVAFWCDPISGHATLYWYRQILGQGPELLVQFQDESVVDDSQLPKDRFSAERLKGVDSTLKIQPAELGDSAMYLCASSLTEASPYEQYFGPGTRLTVT.

This sequence joins TRBV12-3 or TRBV12-4 and TRBJ1-5; 7 positions match TRBD1. With V trimmed by 7 bases and J by 6 bases, 12 bases remained unmatched. The CDR3 loop spans 15 amino acids. The CDR3 region is CASTTGKGGSQPQHF. The CDR3, as DNA: TGTGCCAGCACCACAGGGAAAGGGGGCAGTCAGCCCCAGCATTTT.

This clonotype was seen a few times. The chain recombines TRBV6-5 with TRBJ2-3, with 10 bases matching TRBD1. Germline trimming cut 2 bases from V and 3 bases from J; bases unmatched to any gene: 5. Germline V gives CDR1 MNHEY, CDR2 SVGAGI. The CDR3 is 16 residues long. The CDR3 is CASSYGTGARTDTQYF. The CDR3 nucleotides are TGTGCCAGCAGTTACGGGACAGGGGCTAGGACAGATACGCAGTATTTT.

This clonotype has a handful of counts. V is TRBV6-5 and J is TRBJ1-4; D not resolved. Germline-derived CDR1 and CDR2 are MNHEY and SVGAGI. With 7 bases removed from V and 8 bases from J, the gap between germline ends came to 14 bases. The CDR3 loop spans 13 amino acids. The CDR3 sequence is CASTRSAAEKLFF. The CDR3 DNA is TGTGCCAGCACCAGGTCGGCGGCAGAAAAACTGTTTTTT.

The CDR3 coding sequence is TGTGCCAGCAGCTCCATAGCGGGAGACTCCTACGAGCAGTACTTC. Translation gives CASSSIAGDSYEQYF. This chain uses TRBV7-9 with TRBJ2-7; 9 bases are shared with TRBD2. This CDR3 has 15 residues. The ends lost 4 bases at V and 0 bases at J; junction bases unmatched: 4. CDR1 and CDR2 (germline): SEHNR, FQNEAQ (reference sequence).

This clonotype was seen repeatedly, ten times or more. The J gene is TRBJ2-1, the V gene TRBV7-3; D unresolved. The germline CDR1 and CDR2 sequences are SGHTA and FQGTGA. V was pared by 0 bases and J by 0 bases, with 15 bases between. This CDR3 has 18 residues. Here the CDR3 reads CASSLTGDSPSSYNEQFF. The CDR3 DNA reads as TGTGCCAGCAGCTTAACGGGCGACTCCCCAAGCTCCTACAATGAGCAGTTCTTC.

This clonotype was found once. The chain recombines TRBV20-1 with TRBJ2-7; tentative D call: TRBD2 (5 bases). CDR1 and CDR2 (germline): DFQATT, SNEGSKA (reference sequence). The CDR3 has 15 residues. The ends were cut back, 0 bases at V and 5 bases at J, with 17 bases in the middle. The CDR3 reads CSARDRTRAIHEQYF. The CDR3 region has the DNA TGCAGTGCTAGAGATAGGACTCGGGCCATCCACGAGCAGTACTTC.